This TCR beta chain was captured in a study of blood T cell repertoires in COVID-19. Study at large: Sources were T cells, B-cell-depleted T cells, or PBMCs; the material itself was cDNA or gDNA.

This CDR3 has 14 amino acids. CDR1 and CDR2 from the germline V gene are SGHDT and YYEEEE. The V gene end was trimmed by 3 bases and the J gene end by 7 bases; junction bases not matched to a gene: 7. Clinical history reported by participants formed the basis on which cohorts were assigned. Donors in Cohort 3 counted as recovered after two negative PCRs, clearance, or symptom resolution. As handled by the study authors: Amplification with reference gene primers provided the estimates of nucleated cell counts. Measured with immunoSEQ multiplex PCR; TCRdb has only the in-frame clones, and not every one. V and J calls and clone size come straight from that table; D and trimming were deduced from the DNA. In the table there are a few hundred thousand clones, 70% to 90% of which are singletons.

The sample comprised PBMCs or T cells enriched from blood (not recorded which). The genes are TRBV5-6 and TRBJ2-1; 7 bases map to TRBD2. The receptor was derived from a man in his forties who had recovered from COVID-19. The DNA of the CDR3 is TGTGCCAGCAGCTCACGGACTAGTTTGAATGAGCAGTTCTTC. Protein sequence: CASSSRTSLNEQFF.